Following are 10 T cell receptor beta chains from one sample sequenced in a study of Tregs in tolerant kidney transplant recipients. Recipients received nonmyeloablative bone marrow transplants from related graft donors, with transient mixed chimerism. Method: immunoSEQ multiplex PCR; TCRdb's copy keeps in-frame clones and lacks some. This sample's table has approximately 24,000 clones. The specimen comprised CD4+ T cells from blood (PBMCs), sampled 6 months after the transplant. The receptors were gathered from a human patient who received a combined kidney and bone marrow transplant. Some T cells here may be from the graft donor.

Comment on this clone: The read is 3 residues too short to cover the CDR3 end, so that end is filled in from the germline J gene. This chain connects TRBV12-3 or TRBV12-4 to TRBJ2-4; 8 bases are shared with TRBD1. The CDR3 contains 19 residues. The V and J ends lost 3 bases and 0 bases, in that order; junction bases with no gene match: 13. The part of the CDR3 DNA that was read is TGTGCCAGCAGTTTCGACCCAAAAACAGGGGGTCAAGCCAAAAACATT. It encodes CASSFDPKTGGQAKNI. In full, the CDR3 reads CASSFDPKTGGQAKNIQYF.

About this clone: The DNA ends 3 residues before the CDR3 does, and the rest of the CDR3 is filled in from the germline J gene. The chain uses TRBV7-9 and TRBJ2-7; 8 nucleotides match TRBD2. This CDR3 is 13 amino acids long. CDR1 and CDR2 from the germline V gene are SEHNR and FQNEAQ (reference sequence). V dropped 5 bases and J dropped 3; count of bases not matched to a gene: 3. The part of the CDR3 DNA that was read is TGTGCCAGCAGCCTCAGCGGGGGCTACGAG. Translated: CASSLSGGYE. The full CDR3 is CASSLSGGYEQYF.

The CDR3 DNA, read in part, is TGTGCCAGTAGTATCGCGTCCGTCAACACC. It translates to CASSIASVNT. The entire CDR3 protein is CASSIASVNTIYF. The chain employs TRBV19 and TRBJ1-3; D unclear. The read ends 3 residues before the CDR3 terminus; that terminus is restored from the germline J gene. CDR3 length: 13 residues. The ends were cut back, 3 bases at V and 7 bases at J, with 10 bases in the middle. CDR1 is LNHDA, CDR2 SQIVND, per germline (reference sequence).

In the case of this clone: The read terminates 3 residues before the CDR3 end, so the remaining end is supplied by the germline J gene. The chain couples TRBV7-2 to TRBJ2-5; D remains unclear. Trimming removed 4 bases from V and 0 bases from J, with 3 bases in between. Germline CDR1 is SGHTA and CDR2 is FQGNSA. The CDR3 runs 12 residues. CDR3 protein: CASSSNQETQYF. CDR3 bases read: TGTGCCAGCAGCTCCAACCAAGAGACC.

A word on this clone: The CDR3 end lies 3 residues beyond the end of the read and is filled in from the germline J gene. This rearrangement joins TRBV20-1 to TRBJ2-3; D is unclear. The CDR3 totals 13 residues. From germline, CDR1 is DFQATT and CDR2 SNEGSKA (reference sequence). V gave up 4 bases and J gave up 2 bases, with 10 bases separating them. CDR3 residues: CSATRLPTDTQYF. The CDR3 bases that were read are TGCAGTGCTACAAGACTCCCCACAGATACG.

Regarding this clone: The read falls 3 residues short of the CDR3 end, and the missing part is taken from the germline J gene. The gene calls are TRBV7-2 and TRBJ2-1; no firm D call. The V end was cut by 4 bases, the J end by 2 bases, with 12 bases between. CDR3 length: 15 residues. Looked up from germline, CDR1 is SGHTA and CDR2 is FQGNSA. CDR3: CASSSARPPYNEQFF. The sequenced part of the CDR3 DNA is TGTGCCAGCAGCTCAGCGCGGCCACCCTACAATGAG.

A word on this clone: Read coverage stops 3 residues before the CDR3 terminus; the germline J gene supplies the remainder. This rearrangement joins TRBV13 to TRBJ2-4; 11 bases fit TRBD1. The ends lost 0 bases at V and 1 base at J; junction bases unmatched: 2. Germline V gene lookup returns CDR1 PRHDT and CDR2 FYEKMQ (reference sequence). This CDR3 region has 17 residues. This CDR3 is CASSLGGTGGAKNIQYF. Incomplete CDR3 DNA: TGTGCCAGCAGCTTAGGCGGGACAGGGGGTGCCAAAAACATT.

As to this clone: The read falls 3 residues short of the CDR3 end, and the missing part is taken from the germline J gene. The chain recombines TRBV10-3 with TRBJ2-3; 14 nucleotides align to TRBD2. With V trimmed by 6 bases and J by 3 bases, 2 bases remained unmatched. The germline CDR1 and CDR2 sequences are ENHRY and SYGVKD. The CDR3 has 15 residues. Incomplete CDR3 DNA: TGTGCCATCAGGGGACTAGCGGGAGCAACAGATACG. Translated, it gives CAIRGLAGATDT. The entire CDR3 reads CAIRGLAGATDTQYF.

About this clone itself: Read coverage stops 3 residues before the CDR3 terminus; the germline J gene supplies the remainder. The V and J genes are TRBV2 and TRBJ2-2; D unresolved. CDR3 size: 14 residues. Deletions cut 6 bases from V and 6 bases from J, with 14 bases between. Germline assignment: CDR1 SNHLY and CDR2 FYNNEI. CDR3 DNA (partial): TGTGCCAGCAGCCCTCGAAGGGTGGCCGGGGAG. This encodes CASSPRRVAGE. The whole CDR3 protein is CASSPRRVAGELFF.

As to this clone: Read sequence stops 3 residues before the CDR3 end, and the germline J gene provides the missing end. The J gene is TRBJ1-4, the V gene TRBV29-1; a weak D match, TRBD1 (5 bases). V was pared by 7 bases and J by 5 bases, with 14 bases between. This CDR3 has 13 residues. Germline-derived CDR1 and CDR2 are SQVTM and ANQGSEA. The CDR3 sequence is CSAVKQDNEKLFF. CDR3 DNA (partial): TGCAGCGCCGTGAAACAGGACAATGAAAAA.